This entry lists 5 T cell receptor beta chains sequenced from one sample in a study of blood T cell repertoires in COVID-19. The method was immunoSEQ multiplex PCR; TCRdb's version includes in-frame clones alone and lacks a portion of them. Found here are tens of thousands of clones, 65% to 85% of them singletons; the top ten hold approximately 2.4%. Sequencing was done on a sample of peripheral blood. Receptor source: a man older than 75 with active or convalescent COVID-19.

V usage is TRBV28 and J usage is TRBJ2-3; 7 bases are a match to TRBD1. The CDR3 spans 15 residues. V gave up 4 bases and J gave up 4 bases; unmatched junction bases: 8. The germline gives CDR1 MDHEN, CDR2 SYDVKM. CDR3 region: CASSSRDRFPDTQYF. CDR3 DNA sequence: TGTGCCAGCAGTTCCCGGGACAGATTTCCAGATACGCAGTATTTT. Full variable domain (missing parts from reference TRBV28 and TRBJ2-3): DVKVTQSSRYLVKRTGEKVFLECVQDMDHENMFWYRQDPGLGLRLIYFSYDVKMKEKGDIPEGYSVSREKKERFSLILESASTNQTSMYLCASSSRDRFPDTQYFGPGTRLTVL.

The V and J genes are TRBV29-1 and TRBJ2-1; 9 positions agree with TRBD2. In germline, CDR1 is SQVTM, CDR2 ANQGSEA. This CDR3 has 14 residues. V dropped 3 bases and J dropped 4; count of bases not matched to a gene: 4. The CDR3 region is CSVDSSGVYNEQFF. The CDR3 DNA reads as TGCAGCGTTGACTCTAGCGGGGTGTACAATGAGCAGTTCTTC.

The chain is built from TRBV7-9 and TRBJ2-5; TRBD1 is a possible D gene (6 bases). Trimming pared 5 bases from V and 2 bases from J, leaving 12 bases between. The CDR3 sequence is 14 residues long. Germline lookup yields CDR1 SEHNR and CDR2 FQNEAQ (reference sequence). CDR3 DNA: TGTGCCAGCAGCCCCGGGACACCACAAGAGACCCAGTACTTC. Translating it yields CASSPGTPQETQYF.

This clone has only one observation. The rearrangement joins TRBV30 to TRBJ1-1; D remains ambiguous. The CDR3 consists of 13 residues. V lost 0 bases and J lost 1, with 6 bases in between. Germline CDR1 is GTSNPN and CDR2 is SVGIG (reference sequence). The CDR3 sequence: CAWSVRGNTEAFF. The CDR3 nucleotides read TGTGCCTGGAGTGTACGAGGGAACACTGAAGCTTTCTTT.

Only a few counts were recorded for this clone. This CDR3 reads CASSRGGAGDTEAFF. In nucleotides, the CDR3 is TGCGCCAGCAGCCGCGGGGGGGCCGGGGACACTGAAGCTTTCTTT. The chain employs TRBV5-1 and TRBJ1-1; D might be TRBD1 (6 bases). V lost 4 bases and J lost 3, with 16 bases in between. Germline CDR1 and CDR2: SGHRS and YFSETQ. This CDR3 spans 15 amino acids.